This TCR beta chain emerged from a study of T-cell reconstitution after alpha-beta-depleted transplantation in children (dated by TCRdb to about 2016). Describing the broader study: The study quantitatively tracked T-cell immune reconstitution after TCRalphabeta/CD19-depleted allogeneic hematopoietic cell transplantation in children using TCR repertoire profiling. On the study overall, not on this receptor specifically: The apparently early recovery of alphabetaT-cell counts about two months after transplant reportedly depended on only several hundred rapidly expanded clones that came from non-depleted graft cells. Over subsequent months, a decline in hyperexpanded clone frequencies was noted, and after one year, T-cell counts and TCRbeta diversity were mostly ascribed to newly produced T cells. The high TCRbeta diversity at day 60 in some patients was ascribed to recipient T cells and intrathymic progenitors that had survived conditioning.

This clonotype has just a few counts. This clone's antigen is unknown. The input lacks base qualities; no much larger clone sits a single base away. Library method: PCR. Instrument on record: Illumina HiSeq 2500. Molecular barcoding was employed in the preparation of TCR libraries, with unique molecular identifiers being used to normalize TCRbeta repertoire quantification. TCRdb reanalyzed the raw reads on its own, using fastp at Q25 for trimming and MiXCR for clone calling, and kept in-frame beta chains. Here each entry gathers all rows of one CDR3 protein and keeps the most common genes and DNA. The sample records 400,000 to 550,000 distinct CDR3 sequences, about 10% of which are singletons. The top ten clones comprise around 2% of the sample. What this sample's treatment or condition label stands for: allogeneic hematopoietic cell transplantation with graft depleted of TCRalphabeta T cells and CD19 B cells. The children who served as transplant recipients had been given grafts of TCRalphabeta/CD19-depleted allogeneic hematopoietic cells.

The V end gives up 1 base and the J end 7 bases, leaving 9 bases in the junction not matched to a gene. Sequences SGHRS (CDR1) and YFSETQ (CDR2) are obtained from the germline V gene. The CDR3 covers 16 residues, taking in both the cysteine and the phenylalanine. CDR3 DNA only is kept here, 48 bases in frame from base 1. Specimen: PBMCs, collected before TCRalphabeta/CD19-depleted stem cell transplant. This receptor was identified in a child aged 2 to 10 with inherited bone marrow failure, due to receive a stem cell transplant. This chain joins TRBV5-1 to TRBJ2-7; 12 bases in between match TRBD1. For the CDR3, the sequence is CASSLIWGQGAREQYF. The DNA sequence is given as TGCGCCAGCAGCTTGATTTGGGGACAGGGGGCGCGGGAGCAGTACTTC.